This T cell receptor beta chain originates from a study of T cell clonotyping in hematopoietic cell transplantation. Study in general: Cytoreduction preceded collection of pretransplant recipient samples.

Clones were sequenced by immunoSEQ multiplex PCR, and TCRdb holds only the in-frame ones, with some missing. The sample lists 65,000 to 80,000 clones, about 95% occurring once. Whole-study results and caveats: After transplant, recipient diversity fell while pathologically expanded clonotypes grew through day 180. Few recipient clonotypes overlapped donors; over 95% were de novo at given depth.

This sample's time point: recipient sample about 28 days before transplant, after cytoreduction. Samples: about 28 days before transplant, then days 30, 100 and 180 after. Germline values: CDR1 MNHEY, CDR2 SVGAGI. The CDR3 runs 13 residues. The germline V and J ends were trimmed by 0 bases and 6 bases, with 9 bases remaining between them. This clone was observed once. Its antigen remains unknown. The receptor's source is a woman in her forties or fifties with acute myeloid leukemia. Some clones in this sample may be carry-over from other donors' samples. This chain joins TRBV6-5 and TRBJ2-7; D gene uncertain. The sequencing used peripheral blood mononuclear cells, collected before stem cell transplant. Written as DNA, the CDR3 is TGTGCCAGCAGTTACTCGAAGGGAACCGAGCAGTACTTC. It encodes CASSYSKGTEQYF.